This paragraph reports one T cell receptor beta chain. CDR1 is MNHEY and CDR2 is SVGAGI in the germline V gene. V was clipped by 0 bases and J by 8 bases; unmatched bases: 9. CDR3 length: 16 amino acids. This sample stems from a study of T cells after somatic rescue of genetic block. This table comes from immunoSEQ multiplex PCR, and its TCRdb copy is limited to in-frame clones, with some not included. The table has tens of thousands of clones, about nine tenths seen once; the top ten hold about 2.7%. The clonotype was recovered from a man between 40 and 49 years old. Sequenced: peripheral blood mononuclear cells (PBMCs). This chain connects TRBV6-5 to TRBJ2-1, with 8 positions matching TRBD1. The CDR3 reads CASSYSRRTGSDEQFF. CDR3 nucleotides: TGTGCCAGCAGTTACTCTAGAAGGACAGGGTCAGATGAGCAGTTCTTC.